A selection of T cell receptor beta chains follows, all from one sample in a study of OX40 agonist ivuxolimab in advanced cancers. TCRdb's table, derived via immunoSEQ multiplex PCR, lists solely in-frame clones and lacks some. Of 75,000 to 80,000 clones in the sample, approximately 80% are singletons; the top ten hold about 7%. Sequences were derived from CD4+ or CD8+ T cells sorted from blood, sampled in a trial of the OX40 agonist ivuxolimab. These receptors all stem from an adult with an advanced solid tumor such as melanoma, head and neck, liver or kidney cancer. Both conserved end residues are part of each CDR3. The D gene is left open where the match is weak. Clone size is not always given. Where it is, it says once, few, many or a class for expanded clones.

clone_size	v_call	j_call	d_call	cdr3_nt	cdr3_aa
-	TRBV6-5	TRBJ2-1	-	TGTGCCAGCAGTGGGGGAGGCAACAAGCAGTTCTTC	CASSGGGNKQFF
-	TRBV7-7	TRBJ2-5	-	TGTGCTAGCAGCTGGGGGCGGGGACTTCAAGAGACCCAGTACTTC	CASSWGRGLQETQYF
-	TRBV4-1	TRBJ1-4	-	TGCGCCAGCAGCCAAGATGAGGGGGTGGAGGCTAATGAAAAACTGTTTTTT	CASSQDEGVEANEKLFF
few	TRBV10-3	TRBJ1-1	-	TGTGCCATCAGTGCAGGGATGAACACTGAAGCTTTCTTT	CAISAGMNTEAFF
-	TRBV28	TRBJ1-1	-	TGTGCCAGCAGCCGGGGCACTGAAGCTTTCTTT	CASSRGTEAFF
-	TRBV18	TRBJ2-5	-	TGTGCCAGCTCACCACCGGGTCAGAGGGGAGAGACCCAGTACTTC	CASSPPGQRGETQYF
-	TRBV7-2	TRBJ2-1	TRBD2	TGTGCCAGCAGCTTTGTAGCGGGTTTACTTGATGAGCAGTTCTTC	CASSFVAGLLDEQFF
once	TRBV4-2	TRBJ2-7	-	TGTGCCAGCAGCCAGGGATCAATAGCGACAGAGTCCTACGAGCAGTACTTC	CASSQGSIATESYEQYF
-	TRBV4-3	TRBJ1-1	-	TGCGCCAGCAGCCAAGATCCTCTCACGAGCACTGAAGCTTTCTTT	CASSQDPLTSTEAFF
-	TRBV30	TRBJ1-1	-	TGTGCCTGGAGTATTAGGCACACTGAAGCTTTCTTT	CAWSIRHTEAFF
-	TRBV19	TRBJ1-1	-	TGTGCCAGCCAAAAAGCGGTTTCAAACACTGAAGCTTTCTTT	CASQKAVSNTEAFF
-	TRBV18	TRBJ2-4	-	TGTGCCAGCTCACTCCTAGCCAGGGAATCCTACATAAACATTCAGTACTTC	CASSLLARESYINIQYF
-	TRBV19	TRBJ2-1	-	TGTGCCAGTAGTAGACACAATGAGCAGTTCTTC	CASSRHNEQFF
-	TRBV5-6	TRBJ1-3	-	TGTGCCAGCAGCTTGTTCCAGGGTGGGGGACCTGGAAACACCATATATTTT	CASSLFQGGGPGNTIYF